These 13 T cell receptor beta chains were sequenced from one sample in a study of identical twins. MiXCR was run by TCRdb on the 5' RACE reads, yielding one entry per CDR3 protein. Of hundreds of thousands of distinct CDR3 sequences in the sample, more than 6.5% were seen once. Separately, the same data were catalogued under a study of yellow fever vaccine responses in identical twins.

The specimen was memory (CD45RO+) T cells sorted from blood. The receptors originated from a woman in her late teens or twenties in good health.

This clonotype has more than one count but fewer than ten. The chain combines TRBV29-1 with TRBJ1-1, with a tentative D call TRBD1 (6 bases). Trimming pared 4 bases from V and 0 bases from J, leaving 9 bases between. CDR3 length: 13 amino acids. Per the germline V gene, CDR1 is SQVTM and CDR2 is ANQGSEA. CDR3 loop: CSVVGALNTEAFF. In DNA form, the CDR3 reads TGCAGCGTTGTGGGGGCGCTGAACACTGAAGCTTTCTTT.

The CDR3 reads CSARGQLYEQYF. The CDR3 region has the DNA TGCAGTGCTAGAGGACAGCTCTACGAGCAGTACTTC. The V call is TRBV20-1, the J call TRBJ2-7, with D possibly matching TRBD1 (5 bases). Trimming shortened V by 1 base and J by 3 bases, and 7 bases separated the two germline ends. The CDR3 has 12 amino acids. Germline V lookup: CDR1 DFQATT, CDR2 SNEGSKA (reference sequence).

This clonotype was found many times. This chain uses TRBV20-1 with TRBJ1-4, with D perhaps TRBD1 (6 bases). Germline assignment: CDR1 DFQATT and CDR2 SNEGSKA (reference sequence). This CDR3 region has 15 residues. Trimming left V 6 bases short and J 5 bases short, with 19 bases between. The CDR3, as DNA: TGCAGTGCGCCACAGGGTTCTTTGTGGAATGAAAAACTGTTTTTT. It yields the protein CSAPQGSLWNEKLFF.

The sample holds a few counts of this clonotype. The V gene is TRBV6-1, the J gene TRBJ2-3; a possible D gene is TRBD2 (5 bases). The germline gives CDR1 MNHNS, CDR2 SASEGT. The CDR3 is 14 amino acids. Trimming took off 7 bases at V and 4 bases at J, with 15 bases between the two ends. Here the CDR3 reads CASTLSLGADTQYF. As DNA, the CDR3 is TGTGCCAGCACCCTGTCCCTCGGGGCAGATACGCAGTATTTT.

This clonotype appeared a few times. The chain uses TRBV7-9 and TRBJ1-1; 7 nucleotides line up with TRBD1. CDR3 length equals 16 residues. V gave up 3 bases and J gave up 0 bases; unmatched junction bases: 7. Germline V gene lookup returns CDR1 SEHNR and CDR2 FQNEAQ (reference sequence). The CDR3 DNA reads as TGTGCCAGCAGCTTCCCTACAGGGGCCTTGAACACTGAAGCTTTCTTT. Translating gives CASSFPTGALNTEAFF.

At least ten counts were recorded for this clonotype. This rearrangement joins TRBV27 to TRBJ2-7; 9 bases map to TRBD2. There are 16 residues in the CDR3. Unmatched junction bases numbered 9, after V lost 4 bases and J lost 2 bases. Germline CDR1 reads MNHEY; CDR2 reads SMNVEV (reference sequence). CDR3 amino acids: CASSSELRGRAYEQYF. The DNA of the CDR3 is TGTGCCAGCAGTTCCGAACTCCGCGGGAGGGCCTACGAGCAGTACTTC.

The table lists this clonotype with a few counts. The chain joins TRBV5-1 to TRBJ1-5; no reliable D call. This CDR3 region has 14 residues. V was trimmed by 0 bases and J by 5 bases, leaving 9 bases between them. Germline V gene data show CDR1 as SGHRS and CDR2 as YFSETQ. CDR3 DNA sequence: TGCGCCAGCAGCTTGGGGACTGGGGATCAGCCCCAGCATTTT. Amino acid sequence: CASSLGTGDQPQHF.

The table lists this clonotype with many counts. V usage is TRBV5-1 and J usage is TRBJ1-1; D remains unclear. CDR1 is SGHRS, CDR2 YFSETQ, per germline. There are 17 residues in the CDR3. V was cut by 0 bases and J by 0 bases, with 15 bases left in between. The CDR3 loop reads CASSLVSGPTMNTEAFF. The CDR3 nucleotides are TGCGCCAGCAGCTTGGTTTCCGGGCCGACAATGAACACTGAAGCTTTCTTT.

This clonotype was counted at least ten times. V is TRBV6-5 and J is TRBJ1-5; 7 bases are a match to TRBD1. With V trimmed by 2 bases and J by 3 bases, 4 bases remained unmatched. The germline gives CDR1 MNHEY, CDR2 SVGAGI. CDR3 length: 15 residues. The CDR3 DNA reads as TGTGCCAGCAGTTACACCGGACAGGCCAATCAGCCCCAGCATTTT. Translation: CASSYTGQANQPQHF.

A few counts support this clonotype. This chain links TRBV3-1 with TRBJ2-7; tentatively, D is TRBD1 (5 bases). V was shortened by 1 base and J by 6 bases, with 16 bases between the two germline ends. CDR1 is LGHDT, CDR2 YNNKEL, per germline (reference sequence). The CDR3 is 15 amino acids. DNA for the CDR3: TGTGCCAGCAGCCAAGGAACTGGGGCCCGACGCGAGCAGTACGTC. It encodes CASSQGTGARREQYV.

This clonotype was observed a handful of times. The chain combines TRBV5-1 with TRBJ2-7; TRBD1 matches 7 bases. V shed 0 bases, J shed 5 bases, and the junction held 5 bases outside the gene matches. The length of the CDR3 is 14 residues. Germline V gene sequence: CDR1 SGHRS, CDR2 YFSETQ. The CDR3 DNA reads TGCGCCAGCAGCTTGGACAGGGGCGAGGACGAGCAGTACTTC. This sequence encodes CASSLDRGEDEQYF.

This clonotype was recorded a few times. The chain carries TRBV28 and TRBJ2-1, with 7 bases aligning to TRBD1. The CDR3 runs to 12 residues. The ends lost 6 bases at V and 7 bases at J; junction bases unmatched: 3. Germline V lookup: CDR1 MDHEN, CDR2 SYDVKM. Here the CDR3 DNA reads TGTGCCAGCAGGGGGGACAGAAATGAGCAGTTCTTC. It is translated as CASRGDRNEQFF.

This clonotype is medium-sized (0.01 to 0.1%) by share. The chain combines TRBV4-1 with TRBJ2-1, with 7 nucleotides matching TRBD2. Germline trimming cut 0 bases from V and 6 bases from J; bases unmatched to any gene: 5. CDR1 is MGHRA, CDR2 YSYEKL, per germline. This CDR3 contains 15 residues. As DNA, the CDR3 is TGCGCCAGCAGCCAAGAGTCGGGGGGAATCAATGAGCAGTTCTTC. Its protein is CASSQESGGINEQFF.